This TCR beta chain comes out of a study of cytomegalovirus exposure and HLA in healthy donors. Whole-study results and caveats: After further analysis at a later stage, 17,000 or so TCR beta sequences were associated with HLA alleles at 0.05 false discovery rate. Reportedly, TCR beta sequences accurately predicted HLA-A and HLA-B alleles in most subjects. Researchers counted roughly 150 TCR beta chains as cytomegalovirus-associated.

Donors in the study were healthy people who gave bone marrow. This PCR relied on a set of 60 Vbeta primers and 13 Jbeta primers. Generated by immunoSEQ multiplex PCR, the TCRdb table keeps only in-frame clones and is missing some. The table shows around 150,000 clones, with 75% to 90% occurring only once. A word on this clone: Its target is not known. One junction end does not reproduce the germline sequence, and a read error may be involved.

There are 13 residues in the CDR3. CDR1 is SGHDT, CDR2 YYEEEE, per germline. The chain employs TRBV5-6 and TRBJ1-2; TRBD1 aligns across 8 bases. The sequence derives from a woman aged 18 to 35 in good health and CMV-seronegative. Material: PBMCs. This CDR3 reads CASSLDRVYGYTF. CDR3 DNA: TGTGCCAGCAGTTTGGACAGGGTATATGGCTACACCTTC.